The T cell receptor (beta chain) under discussion was sequenced for a study of T cells in Graves' hyperthyroidism and ophthalmopathy. TCR beta CDR3 regions were amplified from RNA transcripts. The TCR CDR3 first-round RT-PCR relied on the HTBI primer set. A single record per CDR3 protein comes from TCRdb applying MiXCR to the multiplex PCR reads. The table has nearly 600,000 distinct CDR3 sequences, over 11% seen once. From germline, CDR1 is SQVTM and CDR2 ANQGSEA. CDR3 length equals 13 residues. V was clipped by 1 base and J by 3 bases, with 9 bases between them. In its sample, this clonotype was seen many times. Reasons for excluding patients were uncontrolled infection, other autoimmune disease, pregnancy or lactation. Before ophthalmopathy appeared, progressors gave blood at initial hyperthyroidism diagnosis.

The chain uses TRBV29-1 and TRBJ2-5; no clear D. The TCR was taken from a woman aged 25 to 39 with Graves' hyperthyroidism that later progressed to Graves' ophthalmopathy. Sequences were obtained from blood. In DNA form, the CDR3 reads TGCAGCGTTGAAGGGAATGTCAAAGAGACCCAGTACTTC. The encoded protein is CSVEGNVKETQYF.